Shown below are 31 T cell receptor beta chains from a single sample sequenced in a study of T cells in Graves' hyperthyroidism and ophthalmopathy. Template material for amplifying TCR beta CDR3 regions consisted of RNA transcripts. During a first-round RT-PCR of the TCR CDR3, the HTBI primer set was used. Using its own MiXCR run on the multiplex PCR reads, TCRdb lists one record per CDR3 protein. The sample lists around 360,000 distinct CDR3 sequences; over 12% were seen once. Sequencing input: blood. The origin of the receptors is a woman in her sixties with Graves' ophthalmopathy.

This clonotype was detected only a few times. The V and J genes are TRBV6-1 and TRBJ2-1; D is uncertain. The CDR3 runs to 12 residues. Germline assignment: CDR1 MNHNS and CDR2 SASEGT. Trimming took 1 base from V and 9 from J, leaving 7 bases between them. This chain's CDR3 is CASSEDWIEQFF. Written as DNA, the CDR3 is TGTGCCAGCAGTGAAGATTGGATTGAGCAGTTCTTC.

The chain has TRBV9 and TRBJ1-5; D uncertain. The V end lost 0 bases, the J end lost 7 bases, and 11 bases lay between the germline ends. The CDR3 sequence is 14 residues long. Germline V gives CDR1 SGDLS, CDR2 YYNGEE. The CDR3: CASSVGKGQQPQHF. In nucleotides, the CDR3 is TGTGCCAGCAGCGTAGGGAAGGGTCAACAGCCCCAGCATTTT.

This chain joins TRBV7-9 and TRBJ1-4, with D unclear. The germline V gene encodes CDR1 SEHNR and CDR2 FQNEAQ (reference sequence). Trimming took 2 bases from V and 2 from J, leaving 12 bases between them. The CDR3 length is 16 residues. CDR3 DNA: TGTGCCAGCAGCTTAAAGCTCGTTTCGACTAATGAAAAACTGTTTTTT. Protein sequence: CASSLKLVSTNEKLFF.

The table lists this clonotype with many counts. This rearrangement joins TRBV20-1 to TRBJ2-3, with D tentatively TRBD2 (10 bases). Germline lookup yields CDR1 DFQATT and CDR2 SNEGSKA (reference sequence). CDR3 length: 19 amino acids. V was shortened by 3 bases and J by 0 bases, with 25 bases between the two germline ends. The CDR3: CSASQPTGGTSDSTDTQYF. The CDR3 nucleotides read TGCAGTGCTAGCCAACCGACAGGGGGGACTAGCGATAGCACAGATACGCAGTATTTT.

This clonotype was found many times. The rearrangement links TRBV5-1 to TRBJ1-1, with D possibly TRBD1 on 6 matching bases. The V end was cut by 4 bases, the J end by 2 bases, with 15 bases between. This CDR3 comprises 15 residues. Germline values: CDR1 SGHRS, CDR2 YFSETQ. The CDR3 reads CASSPWDTINTEAFF. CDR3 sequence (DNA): TGCGCCAGCAGCCCTTGGGACACGATAAACACTGAAGCTTTCTTT.

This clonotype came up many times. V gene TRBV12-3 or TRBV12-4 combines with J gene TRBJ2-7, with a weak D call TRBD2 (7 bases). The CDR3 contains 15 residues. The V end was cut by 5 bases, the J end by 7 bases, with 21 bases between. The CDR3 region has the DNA TGTGCCAGCAGTCTCGCCCTGGGGGGGGCGCGGGAGCAGTACTTC. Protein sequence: CASSLALGGAREQYF.

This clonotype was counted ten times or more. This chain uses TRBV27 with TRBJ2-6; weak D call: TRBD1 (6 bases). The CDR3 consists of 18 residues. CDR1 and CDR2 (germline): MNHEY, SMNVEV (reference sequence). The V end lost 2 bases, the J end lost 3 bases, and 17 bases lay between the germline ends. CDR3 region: CASSLRTAHIVGANVLTF. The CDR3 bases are TGTGCCAGCAGTTTAAGGACAGCCCATATTGTTGGGGCCAACGTCCTGACTTTC.

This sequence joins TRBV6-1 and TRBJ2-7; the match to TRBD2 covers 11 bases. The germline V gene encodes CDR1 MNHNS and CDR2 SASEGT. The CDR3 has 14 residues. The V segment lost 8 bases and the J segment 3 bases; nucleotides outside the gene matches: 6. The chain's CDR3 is CASLPGLADYEQYF. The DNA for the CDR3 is TGTGCCAGCCTGCCGGGACTAGCGGACTACGAGCAGTACTTC.

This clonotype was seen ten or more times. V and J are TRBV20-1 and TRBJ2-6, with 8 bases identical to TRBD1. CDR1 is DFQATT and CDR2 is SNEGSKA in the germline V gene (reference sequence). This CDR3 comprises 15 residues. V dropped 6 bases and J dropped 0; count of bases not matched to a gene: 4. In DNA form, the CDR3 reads TGCAGTGCGAGGCAGGGGGCCTCTGGGGCCAACGTCCTGACTTTC. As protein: CSARQGASGANVLTF.

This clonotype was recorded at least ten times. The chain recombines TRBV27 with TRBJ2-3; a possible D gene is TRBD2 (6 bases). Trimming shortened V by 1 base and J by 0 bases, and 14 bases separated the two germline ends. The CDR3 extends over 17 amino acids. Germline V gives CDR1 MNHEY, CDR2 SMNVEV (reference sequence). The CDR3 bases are TGTGCCAGCAGTTTATTAGGGGACTCTACTAGCACAGATACGCAGTATTTT. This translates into CASSLLGDSTSTDTQYF.

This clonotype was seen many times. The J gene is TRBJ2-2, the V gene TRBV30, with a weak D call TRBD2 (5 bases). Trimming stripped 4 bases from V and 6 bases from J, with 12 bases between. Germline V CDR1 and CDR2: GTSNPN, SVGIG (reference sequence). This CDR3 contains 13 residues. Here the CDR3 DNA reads TGTGCCTGGAACCCTAGCAATCCCGGGGAGCTGTTTTTT. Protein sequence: CAWNPSNPGELFF.

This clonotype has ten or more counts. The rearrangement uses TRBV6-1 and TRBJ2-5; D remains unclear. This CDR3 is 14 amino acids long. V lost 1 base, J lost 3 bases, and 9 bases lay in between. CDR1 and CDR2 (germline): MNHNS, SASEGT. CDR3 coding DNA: TGTGCCAGCAGTGAAGGTACCCTTAAAGAGACCCAGTACTTC. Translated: CASSEGTLKETQYF.

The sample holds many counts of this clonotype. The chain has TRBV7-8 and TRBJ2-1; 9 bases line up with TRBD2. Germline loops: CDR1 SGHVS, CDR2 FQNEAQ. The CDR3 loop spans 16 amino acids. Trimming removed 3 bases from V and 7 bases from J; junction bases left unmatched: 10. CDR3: CASSLLAGGPWNEQFF. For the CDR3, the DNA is TGTGCCAGCAGCTTGTTGGCGGGAGGGCCCTGGAATGAGCAGTTCTTC. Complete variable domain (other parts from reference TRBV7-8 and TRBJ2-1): GAGVSQSPRYKVAKRGQDVALRCDPISGHVSLFWYQQALGQGPEFLTYFQNEAQLDKSGLPSDRFFAERPEGSVSTLKIQRTQQEDSAVYLCASSLLAGGPWNEQFFGPGTRLTVL.

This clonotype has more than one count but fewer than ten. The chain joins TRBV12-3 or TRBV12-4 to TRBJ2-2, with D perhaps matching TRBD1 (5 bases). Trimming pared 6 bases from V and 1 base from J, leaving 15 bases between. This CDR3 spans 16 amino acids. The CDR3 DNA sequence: TGTGCCAGCAGCCATCAGGGTTCTCAGAACACCGGGGAGCTGTTTTTT. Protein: CASSHQGSQNTGELFF.

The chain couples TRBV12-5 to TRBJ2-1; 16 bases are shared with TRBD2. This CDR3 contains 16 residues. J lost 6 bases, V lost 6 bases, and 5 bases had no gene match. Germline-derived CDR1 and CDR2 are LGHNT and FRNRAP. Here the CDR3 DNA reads TGTGCTAGTGGCCCGGGACTAGCGGGAGGGACCAATGAGCAGTTCTTC. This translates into CASGPGLAGGTNEQFF.

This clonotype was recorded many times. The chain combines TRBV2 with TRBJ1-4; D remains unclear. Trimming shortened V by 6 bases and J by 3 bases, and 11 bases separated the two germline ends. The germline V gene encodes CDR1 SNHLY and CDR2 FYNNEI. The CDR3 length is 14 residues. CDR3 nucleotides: TGTGCCAGCAGCCTGTGGGGAGCTAATGAAAAACTGTTTTTT. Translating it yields CASSLWGANEKLFF.

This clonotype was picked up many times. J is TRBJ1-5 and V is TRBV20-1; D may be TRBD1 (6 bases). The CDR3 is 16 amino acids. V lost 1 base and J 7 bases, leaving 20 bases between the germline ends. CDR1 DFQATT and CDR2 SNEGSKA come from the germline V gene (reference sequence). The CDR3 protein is CSARVRRGARLQPQHF. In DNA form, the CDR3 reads TGCAGTGCTAGAGTGCGCAGGGGCGCCAGGTTACAGCCCCAGCATTTT.

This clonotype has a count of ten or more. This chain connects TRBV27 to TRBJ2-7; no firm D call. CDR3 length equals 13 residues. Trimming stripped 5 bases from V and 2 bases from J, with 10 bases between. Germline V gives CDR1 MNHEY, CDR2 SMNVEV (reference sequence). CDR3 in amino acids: CASSPRSPYEQYF. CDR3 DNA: TGTGCCAGCAGTCCCCGGTCCCCCTACGAGCAGTACTTC.

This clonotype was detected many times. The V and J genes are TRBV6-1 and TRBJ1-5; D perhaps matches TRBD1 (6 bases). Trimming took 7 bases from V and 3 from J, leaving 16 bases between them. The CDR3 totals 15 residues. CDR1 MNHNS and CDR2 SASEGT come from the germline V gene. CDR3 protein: CASKSGEGYNQPQHF. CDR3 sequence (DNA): TGTGCCAGCAAGTCAGGGGAAGGTTACAATCAGCCCCAGCATTTT.

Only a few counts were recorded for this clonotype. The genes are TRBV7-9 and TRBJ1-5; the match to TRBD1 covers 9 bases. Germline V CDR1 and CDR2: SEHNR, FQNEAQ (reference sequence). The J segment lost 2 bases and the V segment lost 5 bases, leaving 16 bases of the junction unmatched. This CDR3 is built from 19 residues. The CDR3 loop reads CASSLHTGTGYLGNQPQHF. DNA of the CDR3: TGTGCCAGCAGCCTTCACACCGGGACAGGGTATTTAGGCAATCAGCCCCAGCATTTT.

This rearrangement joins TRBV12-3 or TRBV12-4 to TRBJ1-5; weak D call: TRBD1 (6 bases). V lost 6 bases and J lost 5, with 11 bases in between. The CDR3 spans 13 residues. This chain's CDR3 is CASSPDSYQPQHF. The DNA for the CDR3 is TGTGCCAGCAGCCCGGACAGTTATCAGCCCCAGCATTTT.

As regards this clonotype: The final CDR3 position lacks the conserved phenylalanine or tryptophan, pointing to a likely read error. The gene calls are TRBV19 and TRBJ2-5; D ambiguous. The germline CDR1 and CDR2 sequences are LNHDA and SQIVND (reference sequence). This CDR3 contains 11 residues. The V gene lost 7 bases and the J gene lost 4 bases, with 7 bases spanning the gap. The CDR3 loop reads CASTGRETQYL. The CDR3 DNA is TGTGCCAGTACGGGCAGAGAGACCCAGTACCTC.

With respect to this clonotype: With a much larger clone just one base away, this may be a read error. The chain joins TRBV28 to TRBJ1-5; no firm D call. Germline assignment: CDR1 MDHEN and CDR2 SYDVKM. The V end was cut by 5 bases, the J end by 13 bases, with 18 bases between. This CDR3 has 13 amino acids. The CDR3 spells CASSRQETGTQHF. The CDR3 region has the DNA TGTGCCAGCAGTCGTCAGGAAACCGGTACGCAGCATTTT.

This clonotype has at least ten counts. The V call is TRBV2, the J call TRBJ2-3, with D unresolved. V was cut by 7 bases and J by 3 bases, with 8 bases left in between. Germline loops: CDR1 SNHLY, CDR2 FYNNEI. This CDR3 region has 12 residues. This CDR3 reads CASTVGTDTQYF. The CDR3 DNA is TGTGCCAGCACCGTGGGAACAGATACGCAGTATTTT. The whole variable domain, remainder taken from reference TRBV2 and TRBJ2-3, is EPEVTQTPSHQVTQMGQEVILRCVPISNHLYFYWYRQILGQKVEFLVSFYNNEISEKSEIFDDQFSVERPDGSNFTLKIRSTKLEDSAMYFCASTVGTDTQYFGPGTRLTVL.

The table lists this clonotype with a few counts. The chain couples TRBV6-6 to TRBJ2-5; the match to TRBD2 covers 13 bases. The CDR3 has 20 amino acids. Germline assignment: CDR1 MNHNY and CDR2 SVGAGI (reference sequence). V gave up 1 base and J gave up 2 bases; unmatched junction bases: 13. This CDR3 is CASSYYPGLAGRVGQETQYF. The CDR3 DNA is TGTGCCAGCAGTTACTACCCGGGACTAGCGGGACGAGTGGGGCAAGAGACCCAGTACTTC.

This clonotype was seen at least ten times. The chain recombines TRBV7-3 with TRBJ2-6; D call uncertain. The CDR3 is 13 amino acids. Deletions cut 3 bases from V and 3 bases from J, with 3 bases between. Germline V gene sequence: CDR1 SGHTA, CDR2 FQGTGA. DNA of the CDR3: TGTGCCAGCAGCTTCGGTGGGGCCAACGTCCTGACTTTC. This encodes CASSFGGANVLTF.

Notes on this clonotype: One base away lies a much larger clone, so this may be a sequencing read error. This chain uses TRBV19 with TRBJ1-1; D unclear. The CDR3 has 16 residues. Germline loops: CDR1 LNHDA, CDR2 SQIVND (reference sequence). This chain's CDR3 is CAGSMRAPFMNTEAFF. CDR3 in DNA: TGTGCCGGTAGTATGCGGGCCCCGTTCATGAACACTGAAGCTTTCTTT.

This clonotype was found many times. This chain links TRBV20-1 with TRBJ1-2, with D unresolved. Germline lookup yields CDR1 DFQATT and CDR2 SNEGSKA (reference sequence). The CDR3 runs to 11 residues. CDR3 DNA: TGCACCCCCACTCACGACTATGGCTACACCTTC. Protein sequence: CTPTHDYGYTF.

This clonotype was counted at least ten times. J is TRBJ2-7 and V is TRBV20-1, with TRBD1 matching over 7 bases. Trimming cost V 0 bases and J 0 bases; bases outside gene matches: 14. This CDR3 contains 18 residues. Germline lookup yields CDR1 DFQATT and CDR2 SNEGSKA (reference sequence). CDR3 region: CSARDEGAWAANSYEQYF. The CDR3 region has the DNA TGCAGTGCTAGAGATGAGGGGGCCTGGGCGGCCAACTCCTACGAGCAGTACTTC.

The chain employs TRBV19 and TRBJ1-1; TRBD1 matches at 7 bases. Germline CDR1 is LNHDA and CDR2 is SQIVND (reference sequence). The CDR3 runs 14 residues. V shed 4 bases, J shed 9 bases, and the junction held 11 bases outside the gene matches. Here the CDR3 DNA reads TGTGCCAGTAGTACTCGAACCCCGGGACAGCAAGCTTTCTTT. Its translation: CASSTRTPGQQAFF.

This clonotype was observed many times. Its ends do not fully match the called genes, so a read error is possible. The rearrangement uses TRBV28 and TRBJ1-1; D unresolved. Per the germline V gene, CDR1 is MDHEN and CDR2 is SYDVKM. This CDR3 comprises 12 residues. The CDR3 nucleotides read TGTGCCAGCAGACCGCTGAAAACTGAAGCTTTCTTT. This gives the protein CASRPLKTEAFF.